This T cell receptor (beta chain) is drawn from a study of radiotherapy plus CTLA-4 blockade in lung cancer. V trimming: 2 bases; J trimming: 4 bases; junction bases outside the gene matches: 7. The CDR3 covers 16 residues. Germline loops: CDR1 LGHNA, CDR2 YNFKEQ. Here immunoSEQ multiplex PCR was the method, and the copy in TCRdb shows in-frame clones only, minus some. The sample includes about 54,000 clones, approximately 80% of them seen just once. This clone came up once. The material was peripheral blood, obtained from a patient treated with radiotherapy plus ipilimumab. The sequence came from a human donor with non-small cell lung cancer who had a partial response to radiotherapy plus ipilimumab. The rearrangement uses TRBV4-2 and TRBJ1-2; 10 positions match TRBD1. CDR3 in DNA: TGTGCCAGCAGCCAAATGGAGACAGGGGGCGGCTATGGCTACACCTTC. Protein sequence: CASSQMETGGGYGYTF.